These 32 T cell receptor beta chains share one sample of origin, sequenced in a study of graft-versus-host responses after intestinal transplantation. The antigens of these receptors remain unknown. This table comes from immunoSEQ multiplex PCR, and its TCRdb copy is limited to in-frame clones, with some not included. This table holds around 97,000 clones, more than 85% found once. The sample here was unstimulated CD8+ T cells sorted from spleen or lymph node cells, taken before intestinal transplant. These receptor sequences come from a human donor who received an intestinal transplant.

This clone appeared a single time. The chain combines TRBV7-9 with TRBJ1-5, with D possibly TRBD1 on 5 matching bases. Trimming shortened V by 2 bases and J by 2 bases, and 10 bases separated the two germline ends. The germline V gene encodes CDR1 SEHNR and CDR2 FQNEAQ (reference sequence). The CDR3 totals 15 residues. This CDR3 is CASSLSGSGNQPQHF. As DNA, the CDR3 is TGTGCCAGCAGCTTATCAGGGTCGGGCAATCAGCCCCAGCATTTT.

The genes are TRBV6-1 and TRBJ1-2; no clear D. CDR3 length: 15 amino acids. Germline lookup yields CDR1 MNHNS and CDR2 SASEGT. V was cut by 6 bases and J by 3 bases, with 17 bases left in between. CDR3 sequence (DNA): TGTGCCAGCAGACCGCCCCCCTGGACGGACTATGGCTACACCTTC. It yields the protein CASRPPPWTDYGYTF.

The chain uses TRBV5-4 and TRBJ2-7; 10 positions agree with TRBD2. Trimming at V came to 0 bases and at J to 0 bases, leaving 6 bases not matched to a gene. CDR3 length: 17 residues. Germline V gives CDR1 SGHNT, CDR2 YYREEE (reference sequence). CDR3: CASSLGLAGARSYEQYF. CDR3 DNA: TGTGCCAGCAGCTTGGGGCTAGCGGGGGCCCGCTCCTACGAGCAGTACTTC. The complete variable domain, with remaining parts taken from reference TRBV5-4 and TRBJ2-7, reads ETGVTQSPTHLIKTRGQQVTLRCSSQSGHNTVSWYQQALGQGPQFIFQYYREEENGRGNFPPRFSGLQFPNYSSELNVNALELDDSALYLCASSLGLAGARSYEQYFGPGTRLTVT.

The chain has TRBV30 and TRBJ2-5; no clear D. Germline V gene sequence: CDR1 GTSNPN, CDR2 SVGIG (reference sequence). This CDR3 spans 13 amino acids. V gave up 3 bases and J gave up 1 base, with 9 bases separating them. Here the CDR3 reads CAWSWVPQETQYF. The DNA for the CDR3 is TGTGCCTGGAGCTGGGTACCCCAAGAGACCCAGTACTTC.

The V call is TRBV7-8, the J call TRBJ1-2, with D possibly being TRBD1 (5 bases). Between the trimmed V and J ends, which lost 3 bases and 3 bases, there was a span of 14 bases. This CDR3 region has 15 residues. In germline, CDR1 is SGHVS, CDR2 FQNEAQ. The CDR3 DNA sequence: TGTGCCAGCAGCTTTAGGGCAGGGTTTGACTATGGCTACACCTTC. Amino acids: CASSFRAGFDYGYTF.

The chain uses TRBV19 and TRBJ1-2, with 7 positions matching TRBD1. V shed 7 bases, J shed 7 bases, and the junction held 21 bases outside the gene matches. This CDR3 is built from 17 residues. Germline loops: CDR1 LNHDA, CDR2 SQIVND (reference sequence). The chain's CDR3 is CASTNLGQAPIPSGYTF. As DNA, the CDR3 is TGTGCCAGTACCAACCTCGGACAGGCCCCAATCCCTTCTGGCTACACCTTC.

The chain carries TRBV5-1 and TRBJ2-2; no definite D call. This CDR3 contains 12 residues. The V gene lost 4 bases and the J gene lost 1 base, with 2 bases spanning the gap. Per the germline V gene, CDR1 is SGHRS and CDR2 is YFSETQ. The CDR3 region is CASSGNTGELFF. In DNA form, the CDR3 reads TGCGCCAGCAGCGGGAACACCGGGGAGCTGTTTTTT.

The V gene is TRBV6-5, the J gene TRBJ1-1, with D perhaps TRBD1 (5 bases). Trimming took 0 bases from V and 1 from J, leaving 9 bases between them. This CDR3 is 15 amino acids long. Germline V gene data show CDR1 as MNHEY and CDR2 as SVGAGI. The CDR3 DNA follows: TGTGCCAGCAGTTACTCGTTGACAGAGAACACTGAAGCTTTCTTT. Translation gives CASSYSLTENTEAFF.

The table lists this clone with a count of one. The chain joins TRBV15 to TRBJ1-5; no firm D call. Germline V gene sequence: CDR1 LNHNV, CDR2 YYDKDF (reference sequence). V dropped 3 bases and J dropped 1 base, with 13 bases sitting between them. The CDR3 is 16 amino acids. The CDR3 region is CATSSSRPGSNQPQHF. The CDR3 DNA follows: TGTGCCACCAGCAGCAGTAGGCCTGGGAGCAATCAGCCCCAGCATTTT. Filled out from reference TRBV15 and TRBJ1-5, the complete variable domain reads DAMVIQNPRYQVTQFGKPVTLSCSQTLNHNVMYWYQQKSSQAPKLLFHYYDKDFNNEADTPDNFQSRRPNTSFCFLDIRSPGLGDTAMYLCATSSSRPGSNQPQHFGDGTRLSIL.

V usage is TRBV7-2 and J usage is TRBJ2-4; the D is unclear. CDR3 length equals 13 residues. Germline V gene data show CDR1 as SGHTA and CDR2 as FQGNSA. Trimming removed 4 bases from V and 5 bases from J, with 9 bases in between. CDR3 sequence (DNA): TGTGCCAGCAGCTCGCCGGCGGAAAACATTCAGTACTTC. The encoded protein is CASSSPAENIQYF.

The chain couples TRBV5-4 to TRBJ2-2; no firm D call. Germline V CDR1 and CDR2: SGHNT, YYREEE (reference sequence). The CDR3 has 16 amino acids. The V gene lost 0 bases and the J gene lost 6 bases, with 15 bases spanning the gap. The CDR3 DNA is TGTGCCAGCAGCTTGGGGCTCGCGCTGGTGGCCGGGGAGCTGTTTTTT. This encodes CASSLGLALVAGELFF.

DNA for the CDR3: TGTGCCAGCAGTTGGACTATCACAGATACGCAGTATTTT. The encoded protein is CASSWTITDTQYF. This rearrangement joins TRBV7-6 to TRBJ2-3; possible D gene TRBD2, 6 bases. CDR3 length: 13 residues. CDR1 and CDR2 from the germline V gene are SGHVS and FNYEAQ. Trimming removed 6 bases at V and 2 bases at J, with 9 bases between.

The J gene is TRBJ1-5, the V gene TRBV16; TRBD1 agrees at 9 bases. The germline gives CDR1 KGHSY, CDR2 FQNENV. This CDR3 is 15 amino acids long. After removal of 3 bases from V and 4 bases from J, the junction contained 4 bases not matched to a gene. The CDR3 DNA sequence: TGTGCCAGCAGCCACACAGGGGGCGCAAATCAGCCCCAGCATTTT. Its translation is CASSHTGGANQPQHF.

There are a few counts of this clone. V and J are TRBV19 and TRBJ1-3; D gene ambiguous. Per the germline V gene, CDR1 is LNHDA and CDR2 is SQIVND (reference sequence). This CDR3 is built from 13 residues. V was clipped by 3 bases and J by 3 bases, with 6 bases between them. The DNA for the CDR3 is TGTGCCAGTAGTATTCTGATTGGAAACACCATATATTTT. It is translated as CASSILIGNTIYF.

V is TRBV14 and J is TRBJ2-7; D is unresolved. V dropped 5 bases and J dropped 1 base, with 6 bases sitting between them. Germline CDR1 and CDR2: SGHDN and FVKESK. The CDR3 contains 12 residues. Here the CDR3 DNA reads TGTGCCAGCAGCGAAATTTCCTACGAGCAGTACTTC. Its translation is CASSEISYEQYF. The entire variable domain, with the rest obtained from reference TRBV14 and TRBJ2-7, is as follows: EAGVTQFPSHSVIEKGQTVTLRCDPISGHDNLYWYRRVMGKEIKFLLHFVKESKQDESGMPNNRFLAERTGGTYSTLKVQPAELEDSGVYFCASSEISYEQYFGPGTRLTVT.

The rearrangement joins TRBV9 to TRBJ2-3; TRBD2 matches 7 bases. This CDR3 region has 16 residues. V dropped 3 bases and J dropped 5; count of bases not matched to a gene: 12. Germline loops: CDR1 SGDLS, CDR2 YYNGEE. CDR3 sequence reads: CASSGIAGGGLDTQYF. CDR3 nucleotides: TGTGCCAGCAGCGGTATTGCTGGCGGGGGATTAGATACGCAGTATTTT. Supplemented by reference TRBV9 and TRBJ2-3, the full variable domain reads DSGVTQTPKHLITATGQRVTLRCSPRSGDLSVYWYQQSLDQGLQFLIQYYNGEERAKGNILERFSAQQFPDLHSELNLSSLELGDSALYFCASSGIAGGGLDTQYFGPGTRLTVL.

This sequence joins TRBV13 and TRBJ2-2; D is possibly TRBD1 (5 bases). This CDR3 has 14 amino acids. V was pared by 4 bases and J by 7 bases, with 13 bases between. Germline V gene data show CDR1 as PRHDT and CDR2 as FYEKMQ (reference sequence). CDR3 residues: CASSYPGLDGELFF. In DNA form, the CDR3 reads TGTGCCAGCAGCTATCCAGGGTTGGACGGGGAGCTGTTTTTT.

V and J are TRBV6-1 and TRBJ1-2, with no clear D. There are 9 residues in the CDR3. The germline V and J ends were trimmed by 3 bases and 7 bases, with 0 bases remaining between them. Per the germline V gene, CDR1 is MNHNS and CDR2 is SASEGT. The CDR3: CASSDGYTF. CDR3 sequence (DNA): TGTGCCAGCAGTGATGGCTACACCTTC.

The chain is built from TRBV7-9 and TRBJ2-1; D gene ambiguous. Looked up from germline, CDR1 is SEHNR and CDR2 is FQNEAQ (reference sequence). The CDR3 loop spans 10 amino acids. Trimming removed 4 bases from V and 10 bases from J, with 5 bases in between. The CDR3, as DNA: TGTGCCAGCAGCTCGGAAGAGCAGTTCTTC. Translated: CASSSEEQFF. The full variable domain, its missing parts supplied by reference TRBV7-9 and TRBJ2-1, is DTGVSQNPRHKITKRGQNVTFRCDPISEHNRLYWYRQTLGQGPEFLTYFQNEAQLEKSRLLSDRFSAERPKGSFSTLEIQRTEQGDSAMYLCASSSEEQFFGPGTRLTVL.

The chain carries TRBV10-3 and TRBJ2-3; D tentatively reads TRBD1 or TRBD2 (5 bases each). The CDR3 runs to 16 residues. In germline, CDR1 is ENHRY, CDR2 SYGVKD. V lost 0 bases to trimming and J lost 2 bases, with 12 bases between them. As DNA, the CDR3 is TGTGCCATCAGTGAGTCCGTGGGGGACCACACAGATACGCAGTATTTT. Translation: CAISESVGDHTDTQYF.

This rearrangement joins TRBV5-1 to TRBJ2-1, with TRBD2 matching over 12 bases. There are 14 residues in the CDR3. Per the germline V gene, CDR1 is SGHRS and CDR2 is YFSETQ. V was clipped by 1 base and J by 10 bases; unmatched bases: 3. CDR3: CASSLTSGGLEQFF. CDR3 coding DNA: TGCGCCAGCAGCTTGACTAGCGGGGGGTTGGAGCAGTTCTTC.

The chain employs TRBV2 and TRBJ1-5; D not resolved. CDR3 length: 13 amino acids. Looked up from germline, CDR1 is SNHLY and CDR2 is FYNNEI. V was shortened by 2 bases and J by 3 bases, with 5 bases between the two germline ends. The CDR3 sequence is CASSELVNQPQHF. As DNA, the CDR3 is TGTGCCAGCAGTGAATTGGTCAATCAGCCCCAGCATTTT.

The chain is built from TRBV12-1 and TRBJ2-5; the D call TRBD2 from the table was never checked on the DNA. TRBV12-1 is listed as a pseudogene. This CDR3 region has 16 residues. In DNA form, the CDR3 reads TGTGCCAGCATTCTCGGGGGGGATTTCATCCAAGAGACCCAGTACTTC. Translated, it gives CASILGGDFIQETQYF.

V is TRBV10-3 and J is TRBJ2-1; 9 bases fit TRBD1. Looked up from germline, CDR1 is ENHRY and CDR2 is SYGVKD. The CDR3 is made up of 17 amino acids. V lost 1 base to trimming and J lost 2 bases; unmatched junction nucleotides: 6. The CDR3 nucleotides are TGTGCCATCAGTGAGTTTGGACAGGGGAAAGCCTACAATGAGCAGTTCTTC. It specifies CAISEFGQGKAYNEQFF.

The CDR3 DNA follows: TGCAGCGTTGATAAACAGGGGGCCCCCCGGGCTGAAGCTTTCTTT. It translates to CSVDKQGAPRAEAFF. V is TRBV29-1 and J is TRBJ1-1, with 9 bases matching TRBD1. The CDR3 loop spans 15 amino acids. CDR1 SQVTM and CDR2 ANQGSEA come from the germline V gene. J gave up 6 bases and V 3 bases, and 11 bases lay outside the gene matches.

This clone was found once. This rearrangement joins TRBV6-1 to TRBJ2-1; D is unclear. There are 16 residues in the CDR3. The germline V and J ends were trimmed by 3 bases and 8 bases, with 20 bases remaining between them. Germline values: CDR1 MNHNS, CDR2 SASEGT. CDR3 in amino acids: CASSETPGPFLDEQFF. CDR3 nucleotides: TGTGCCAGCAGTGAGACCCCCGGGCCCTTCCTCGATGAGCAGTTCTTC.

This chain joins TRBV6-5 and TRBJ2-7; perhaps TRBD2 as D (5 bases). V was trimmed by 0 bases and J by 0 bases, leaving 9 bases between them. Germline V gene data show CDR1 as MNHEY and CDR2 as SVGAGI. This CDR3 has 15 amino acids. The CDR3: CASSYSMGSSYEQYF. The CDR3 DNA sequence: TGTGCCAGCAGTTACTCGATGGGGAGCTCCTACGAGCAGTACTTC.

The chain has TRBV19 and TRBJ1-2; TRBD1 is a possible D gene (5 bases). Per the germline V gene, CDR1 is LNHDA and CDR2 is SQIVND (reference sequence). V lost 6 bases and J 6 bases, leaving 20 bases between the germline ends. The CDR3 length is 15 residues. CDR3: CASSLTAGGRDGYTF. For the CDR3, the DNA is TGTGCCAGTAGCCTAACGGCGGGGGGACGGGATGGCTACACCTTC. The entire variable domain, with the rest obtained from reference TRBV19 and TRBJ1-2, is as follows: DGGITQSPKYLFRKEGQNVTLSCEQNLNHDAMYWYRQDPGQGLRLIYYSQIVNDFQKGDIAEGYSVSREKKESFPLTVTSAQKNPTAFYLCASSLTAGGRDGYTFGSGTRLTVV.

Only one count was recorded for this clone. The V call is TRBV27, the J call TRBJ2-7, with D perhaps TRBD1 (6 bases). Per the germline V gene, CDR1 is MNHEY and CDR2 is SMNVEV (reference sequence). The CDR3 consists of 15 residues. Trimming removed 2 bases at V and 5 bases at J, with 16 bases between. The DNA for the CDR3 is TGTGCCAGCAGTTTACTACAGGGAACTGTCCACGAGCAGTACTTC. Protein product: CASSLLQGTVHEQYF.

The chain has TRBV27 and TRBJ1-1, with TRBD1 identical over 9 bases. The length of the CDR3 is 14 residues. Germline V gene data show CDR1 as MNHEY and CDR2 as SMNVEV (reference sequence). V gave up 4 bases and J gave up 4 bases; unmatched junction bases: 4. The CDR3 loop is CASSSDRGGTEAFF. Written as DNA, the CDR3 is TGTGCCAGCAGTTCGGACAGGGGTGGCACTGAAGCTTTCTTT.

This sequence joins TRBV18 and TRBJ1-1, with 9 bases lining up with TRBD1. Germline trimming cut 5 bases from V and 5 bases from J; bases unmatched to any gene: 12. The germline CDR1 and CDR2 sequences are KGHSH and LQKENI. The CDR3 sequence is 16 residues long. The CDR3 DNA reads TGTGCCAGCTCAAGGCGGGACAGGGTAGGAGGAACTGAAGCTTTCTTT. The encoded protein is CASSRRDRVGGTEAFF. The variable domain in full, with the rest retrieved from reference TRBV18 and TRBJ1-1, is NAGVMQNPRHLVRRRGQEARLRCSPMKGHSHVYWYRQLPEEGLKFMVYLQKENIIDESGMPKERFSAEFPKEGPSILRIQQVVRGDSAAYFCASSRRDRVGGTEAFFGQGTRLTVV.

The gene calls are TRBV9 and TRBJ1-3; no firm D call. Germline V lookup: CDR1 SGDLS, CDR2 YYNGEE. Trimming took 1 base from V and 2 from J, leaving 7 bases between them. The CDR3 covers 14 residues. The CDR3 DNA reads TGTGCCAGCAGCGTACAGGACCCTGGAAACACCATATATTTT. Translating it yields CASSVQDPGNTIYF.